Given below is one T cell receptor beta chain in context. The same CDR3 is also encoded by other DNA sequences in this sample. The CDR3 is 14 amino acids. Trimming shortened V by 2 bases and J by 3 bases, and 14 bases separated the two germline ends. Germline-derived CDR1 and CDR2 are SQVTM and ANQGSEA. The sample comes from a study of blood T cell repertoires in COVID-19. Across the study: Samples of COVID-19 (acute and convalescent) were obtained from the United States, Italy and Spain. Sample material is recorded as cDNA or gDNA derived from T cells, B-cell-depleted T cells, or PBMCs.

In the original analysis: Reference gene primer amplification yielded estimated nucleated cell counts. Repertoires were generated with immunoSEQ multiplex PCR, while TCRdb's copy carries only in-frame clones and drops some. Clonal size and the V and J genes are those of that table, whereas D and trimming came from the DNA. The table lists 140,000 or so clones, over 75% of them singletons. This receptor was identified in a man aged 70-80 years with acute or convalescent COVID-19. The rearrangement uses TRBV29-1 and TRBJ2-7, with D tentatively TRBD2 (6 bases). Specimen: peripheral blood. CDR3 bases: TGCAGCGTTGAATATGCGGGACCGCACTACGAGCAGTACTTC. It encodes CSVEYAGPHYEQYF.